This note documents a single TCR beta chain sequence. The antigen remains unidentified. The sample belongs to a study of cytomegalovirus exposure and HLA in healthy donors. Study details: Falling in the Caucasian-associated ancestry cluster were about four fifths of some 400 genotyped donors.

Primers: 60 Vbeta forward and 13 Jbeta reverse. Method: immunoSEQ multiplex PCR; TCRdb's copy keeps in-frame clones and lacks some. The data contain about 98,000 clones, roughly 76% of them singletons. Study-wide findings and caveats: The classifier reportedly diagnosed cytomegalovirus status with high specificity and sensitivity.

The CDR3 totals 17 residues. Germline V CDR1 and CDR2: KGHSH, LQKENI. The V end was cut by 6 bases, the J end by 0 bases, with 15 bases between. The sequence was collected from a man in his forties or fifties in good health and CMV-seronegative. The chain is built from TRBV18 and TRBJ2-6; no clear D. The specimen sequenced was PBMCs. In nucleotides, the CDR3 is TGTGCCAGCTCCTATCTGGAGAATAGCTCTGGGGCCAACGTCCTGACTTTC. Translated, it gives CASSYLENSSGANVLTF.